This T cell receptor beta chain comes out of a study of T-cell memory formation after mild COVID-19. Study observations and caveats: CD4+ contracting clones lay mainly in CM and EM, CD8+ ones in EMRA. Researchers found some responding clones in pre-infection memory, a sign that cross-reactive memory joined. Contracting clones, day 15 to 85, had balanced CD4/CD8, and later expanders favored CD4+. Confirmation of SARS-CoV-2 specificity was lacking for second-wave clones peaking day 37.

This clonotype was seen ten or more times. What it recognizes is unknown. V gave up 5 bases and J gave up 1 base, with 8 bases separating them. There are 13 residues in the CDR3. TCRdb recomputed calls from the 5' RACE reads with MiXCR, one row per CDR3 protein. The repertoire holds some 350,000 distinct CDR3 sequences, with approximately 15% as singletons. The sequenced material came from PBMCs or a T cell subset sorted from them (not recorded which). This clonotype was obtained from a man between 18 and 29 years old who had mild COVID-19 (a few samples of this study predate the infection). Cell type and time point are not known. This chain connects TRBV12-3 or TRBV12-4 to TRBJ1-2, with D hard to call. CDR3 residues: CASSTRSNYGYTF. CDR3 DNA sequence: TGTGCCAGCAGTACGCGGAGTAACTATGGCTACACCTTC.